The present T cell receptor beta chain was sequenced within a study of cytomegalovirus exposure and HLA in healthy donors. Trimming cost V 3 bases and J 4 bases; bases outside gene matches: 3. The germline V gene encodes CDR1 SGHTA and CDR2 FQGNSA. The CDR3 spans 15 residues. As for this clone: Its antigen is still unknown.

Findings of the study overall: Later analysis identified a missense DCLRE1C variant that was linked to TCR beta V- and J-gene trimming. Rarity held for most TCR sequences, but there were some public TCRs that occurred in many donors. In an earlier analysis, about 87% or about 30%: the productive usage of most TCR beta V segments.

Use of 60 Vbeta and 13 Jbeta primers characterized the PCR. In the source study's methods: There were about 80 million unique TCR beta chains by a later count, and around 10 million of them were shared. Assay: immunoSEQ multiplex PCR; the TCRdb copy retains only in-frame clones and omits some. V and J calls and clone size are those listed in that table; D and trimming were worked out from the DNA. The data hold around 170,000 clones, with 75% to 90% observed a single time. Sequencing was carried out using PBMCs. The chain has TRBV7-2 and TRBJ2-3; the match to TRBD2 covers 11 bases. This receptor was taken from a woman between 50 and 59 years old in good health and CMV-seropositive. CDR3 coding DNA: TGTGCCAGCAGCTTCGGGACTAGCGGATCAGATACGCAGTATTTT. Translating gives CASSFGTSGSDTQYF. The full variable domain, rest sourced from reference TRBV7-2 and TRBJ2-3, is GAGVSQSPSNKVTEKGKDVELRCDPISGHTALYWYRQSLGQGLEFLIYFQGNSAPDKSGLPSDRFSAERTGGSVSTLTIQRTQQEDSAVYLCASSFGTSGSDTQYFGPGTRLTVL.